Below are 23 T cell receptor beta chains sequenced from a single sample in a study of blood T cell repertoires in COVID-19. Clones were read by immunoSEQ multiplex PCR, and TCRdb kept only the in-frame ones, dropping some. The sample includes about 490,000 clones, 80% to 90% of them seen just once. Material for sequencing was peripheral blood. The source is a human donor in a cohort sampled during active COVID-19.

This clone was found a few times. This chain links TRBV5-1 with TRBJ2-7, with TRBD1 identical over 8 bases. This CDR3 is 14 amino acids long. The germline CDR1 and CDR2 sequences are SGHRS and YFSETQ. J gave up 4 bases and V 4 bases, and 7 bases lay outside the gene matches. CDR3 bases: TGCGCCAGCAGCGCCGACAGGGGTCTGTACGAGCAGTACTTC. This encodes CASSADRGLYEQYF.

Concerning this clone itself: The same CDR3 is also encoded by other DNA sequences in this sample. The V call is TRBV2, the J call TRBJ2-7; D possibly corresponds to TRBD1 (6 bases). Germline-derived CDR1 and CDR2 are SNHLY and FYNNEI. The CDR3 has 11 amino acids. V was shortened by 6 bases and J by 3 bases, with 6 bases between the two germline ends. CDR3 protein: CASRQGYEQYF. For the CDR3, the DNA is TGTGCCAGCAGACAGGGCTACGAGCAGTACTTC.

This chain links TRBV6-5 with TRBJ2-7; TRBD2 is a possible D gene (6 bases). The V and J ends lost 6 bases and 3 bases respectively, with 15 bases between them. Per germline, CDR1 MNHEY and CDR2 SVGAGI. The CDR3 length is 14 residues. CDR3 in amino acids: CASRNTGLGYEQYF. The CDR3 coding sequence is TGTGCCAGCAGAAATACGGGACTCGGCTACGAGCAGTACTTC.

This chain uses TRBV2 with TRBJ2-2; tentative D call: TRBD2 (6 bases). Germline CDR1 and CDR2: SNHLY and FYNNEI. The CDR3 loop spans 14 amino acids. V lost 8 bases and J 3 bases, leaving 13 bases between the germline ends. CDR3 amino acids: CASSFRRDTGELFF. The CDR3 DNA sequence: TGTGCCAGCTCATTCAGGAGGGACACCGGGGAGCTGTTTTTT.

The V gene is TRBV7-2, the J gene TRBJ2-5; weak D call: TRBD1 (6 bases). CDR3 size: 16 residues. Germline V gene sequence: CDR1 SGHTA, CDR2 FQGNSA. Trimming shortened V by 4 bases and J by 2 bases, and 17 bases separated the two germline ends. Written as DNA, the CDR3 is TGTGCCAGCAGCTCCACACAGGGCCGGGCGCAAGAGACCCAGTACTTC. This codes for CASSSTQGRAQETQYF.

The chain joins TRBV14 to TRBJ2-7; D is perhaps TRBD2 (5 bases). The V gene's germline CDR1 is SGHDN and CDR2 FVKESK. This CDR3 spans 12 amino acids. V gave up 1 base and J gave up 9 bases, with 10 bases separating them. This chain's CDR3 is CASSQGTLRQYF. The CDR3 DNA reads as TGTGCCAGCAGCCAAGGGACTCTCCGGCAGTACTTC.

The chain has TRBV6-5 and TRBJ2-3; D gene unclear. V was shortened by 6 bases and J by 0 bases, with 4 bases between the two germline ends. In germline, CDR1 is MNHEY, CDR2 SVGAGI. The length of the CDR3 is 12 residues. The CDR3 sequence is CASRTSTDTQYF. The CDR3 nucleotides are TGTGCCAGCAGGACTAGCACAGATACGCAGTATTTT.

This clone was found once. An end of the junction does not agree with germline; a read error may underlie this. J is TRBJ2-7 and V is TRBV28, with 8 bases identical to TRBD2. The CDR3 is 15 amino acids. The V gene's germline CDR1 is MDHEN and CDR2 SYDVKM. CDR3 amino acids: CASTPSGSGSNEQYF. For the CDR3, the DNA is TGTGCCAGCACCCCGAGCGGGAGCGGCTCCAACGAGCAGTACTTC.

This clone was seen at least ten times. The V and J genes are TRBV19 and TRBJ1-2, with no clear D. Germline V gene lookup returns CDR1 LNHDA and CDR2 SQIVND (reference sequence). The CDR3 is 12 amino acids. V lost 6 bases to trimming and J lost 6 bases, with 11 bases between them. The CDR3 DNA is TGTGCCAGTAGCTTTGTTCGGGATGGCTACACCTTC. It translates to CASSFVRDGYTF.

The genes are TRBV6-2 or TRBV6-3 and TRBJ2-7, with 7 bases that match TRBD2. Germline loops: CDR1 MNHEY, CDR2 SVGEGT. The CDR3 is 13 residues long. The J segment lost 0 bases and the V segment lost 5 bases, leaving 1 base of the junction unmatched. CDR3 sequence (DNA): TGTGCCAGCAGTAGCGGGGTCTCCTACGAGCAGTACTTC. Translating it yields CASSSGVSYEQYF.

The V gene is TRBV30, the J gene TRBJ1-1; D may be TRBD1 (6 bases). Trimming shortened V by 6 bases and J by 5 bases, and 19 bases separated the two germline ends. This CDR3 has 14 amino acids. Germline loops: CDR1 GTSNPN, CDR2 SVGIG (reference sequence). Written as DNA, the CDR3 is TGTGCCTGCAACCACGCCGGGGGGCAGACTGAAGCTTTCTTT. Residues: CACNHAGGQTEAFF.

This chain uses TRBV19 with TRBJ1-5; the D is unclear. This CDR3 has 14 residues. Germline V gives CDR1 LNHDA, CDR2 SQIVND (reference sequence). V lost 7 bases and J 4 bases, leaving 14 bases between the germline ends. The CDR3 DNA follows: TGTGCCAGTATCCTTTCGGCGGGGAATCAGCCCCAGCATTTT. Translating it yields CASILSAGNQPQHF. Together with reference TRBV19 and TRBJ1-5, the CDR3 gives the full variable domain: DGGITQSPKYLFRKEGQNVTLSCEQNLNHDAMYWYRQDPGQGLRLIYYSQIVNDFQKGDIAEGYSVSREKKESFPLTVTSAQKNPTAFYLCASILSAGNQPQHFGDGTRLSIL.

This clone was counted a single time. The rearrangement joins TRBV7-2 to TRBJ1-6; 7 positions agree with TRBD1. V gave up 1 base and J gave up 4 bases; unmatched junction bases: 7. CDR3 size: 17 residues. The germline CDR1 and CDR2 sequences are SGHTA and FQGNSA. In DNA form, the CDR3 reads TGTGCCAGCAGCTTAGGGGCCCCGGGACAGTATAATTCACCCCTCCACTTT. Translated: CASSLGAPGQYNSPLHF.

In its sample, this clone was seen once. V and J are TRBV2 and TRBJ1-4; TRBD1 might be the D (6 bases). The CDR3 loop spans 14 amino acids. Trimming cost V 9 bases and J 5 bases, with 16 bases left between them. Germline lookup yields CDR1 SNHLY and CDR2 FYNNEI. The CDR3 sequence is CASKTRQENEKLFF. CDR3 coding DNA: TGTGCCAGTAAGACTCGACAGGAAAATGAAAAACTGTTTTTT.

This clone has more than one count but fewer than ten. The chain employs TRBV7-2 and TRBJ2-5; the D is unclear. V lost 5 bases to trimming and J lost 5 bases, with 15 bases between them. The germline gives CDR1 SGHTA, CDR2 FQGNSA. The length of the CDR3 is 14 residues. The CDR3 sequence: CASSNDLVSETQYF. As DNA, the CDR3 is TGTGCCAGCAGCAATGACTTGGTCTCCGAGACCCAGTACTTC.

The gene calls are TRBV7-2 and TRBJ2-3; no clear D. Germline V gives CDR1 SGHTA, CDR2 FQGNSA. This CDR3 is 15 amino acids long. With 1 base removed from V and 6 bases from J, the gap between germline ends came to 14 bases. CDR3 residues: CASSLDSPPPDTQYF. DNA for the CDR3: TGTGCCAGCAGCTTAGACTCACCACCCCCCGATACGCAGTATTTT.

CDR3 nucleotide sequence: TGTGCCAGCAGTTACCCGTTGACTAGCGGGAGTGGGGAGCTGTTTTTT. Protein sequence: CASSYPLTSGSGELFF. The chain carries TRBV6-2 or TRBV6-3 and TRBJ2-2, with 12 bases identical to TRBD2. CDR3 size: 16 residues. Losses at the gene ends were 2 bases for V and 8 bases for J; bases not matched to a gene: 6. In germline, CDR1 is MNHEY, CDR2 SVGEGT.

The rearrangement uses TRBV12-3 or TRBV12-4 and TRBJ1-2; D uncertain. Trimming left V 5 bases short and J 7 bases short, with 14 bases between. The CDR3 contains 13 residues. The CDR3 DNA is TGTGCCAGCAGTCCCCCCGCAACATCTGGCTACACCTTC. This gives the protein CASSPPATSGYTF.

This clone was detected only a few times. V and J are TRBV27 and TRBJ1-2; 10 nucleotides match TRBD1. The germline gives CDR1 MNHEY, CDR2 SMNVEV (reference sequence). This CDR3 is built from 13 residues. Trimming took 3 bases from V and 7 from J; bases not matched to a gene: 2. CDR3 amino acids: CASSFRDRGGYTF. DNA of the CDR3: TGTGCCAGCAGTTTTCGGGACAGGGGTGGCTACACCTTC.

The CDR3 nucleotides read TGTGCCTGGAGGGAACTAGCGGGCGAGGAAGACAATGAGCAGTTCTTC. Translating gives CAWRELAGEEDNEQFF. The rearrangement joins TRBV30 to TRBJ2-1; TRBD2 agrees at 9 bases. Germline V lookup: CDR1 GTSNPN, CDR2 SVGIG (reference sequence). The CDR3 consists of 16 residues. Trimming cost V 3 bases and J 5 bases; bases outside gene matches: 11.

The rearrangement links TRBV5-1 to TRBJ1-1; TRBD1 is a possible D gene (5 bases). There are 19 residues in the CDR3. Deletions cut 3 bases from V and 1 base from J, with 25 bases between. Germline CDR1 SGHRS, CDR2 YFSETQ. For the CDR3, the DNA is TGCGCCAGCAGCTCCTTCGGGGGGGGAGGTGTTTCATGGAACACTGAAGCTTTCTTT. Amino acid sequence: CASSSFGGGGVSWNTEAFF.

The gene calls are TRBV24-1 and TRBJ2-1; 7 bases are shared with TRBD1. V was pared by 3 bases and J by 7 bases, with 8 bases of the junction left unmatched. Germline CDR1 is KGHDR and CDR2 is SFDVKD. The CDR3 extends over 15 amino acids. CDR3 DNA sequence: TGTGCCACCAGTGATCCGAGACAGGGTTTTAATGAGCAGTTCTTC. Translated, it gives CATSDPRQGFNEQFF.

This chain connects TRBV3-1 (or the pseudogene TRBV3-2) to TRBJ1-2; no clear D. CDR3 length equals 12 residues. Trimming took off 9 bases at V and 3 bases at J, with 11 bases between the two ends. Germline V gives CDR1 LGHDT, CDR2 YNNKEL (reference sequence). CDR3 residues: CASTSEHYGYTF. In DNA, the CDR3 is TGTGCCAGTACGAGCGAACACTATGGCTACACCTTC.